Presented here are 32 T cell receptor beta chains from one specimen sequenced in a study of blood T cell repertoires in COVID-19. Assay used: immunoSEQ multiplex PCR; TCRdb lists only in-frame clones, some missing. The table includes 180,000 or so clones, 65% to 85% detected once. Material for sequencing was peripheral blood. The receptors were gathered from a middle-aged woman with COVID-19, enrolled during active disease.

V usage is TRBV6-6 and J usage is TRBJ1-5; D ambiguous. Trimming pared 8 bases from V and 4 bases from J, leaving 15 bases between. CDR1 and CDR2 from the germline V gene are MNHNY and SVGAGI (reference sequence). The CDR3 is made up of 14 amino acids. The CDR3: CASGEFDDNQPQHF. The CDR3 region has the DNA TGTGCCAGCGGTGAGTTCGATGATAATCAGCCCCAGCATTTT.

The rearrangement uses TRBV5-6 and TRBJ1-2; a possible D gene is TRBD1 (6 bases). CDR1 and CDR2 (germline): SGHDT, YYEEEE. There are 13 residues in the CDR3. The V and J ends lost 2 bases and 8 bases respectively, with 13 bases between them. The CDR3 loop reads CASSFSGQSGYTF. CDR3 DNA sequence: TGTGCCAGCAGCTTTTCGGGACAAAGCGGCTACACCTTC. Looking up the rest from reference TRBV5-6 and TRBJ1-2 gives the full variable domain: DAGVTQSPTHLIKTRGQQVTLRCSPKSGHDTVSWYQQALGQGPQFIFQYYEEEERQRGNFPDRFSGHQFPNYSSELNVNALLLGDSALYLCASSFSGQSGYTFGSGTRLTVV.

The chain uses TRBV5-1 and TRBJ2-2; D not resolved. Looked up from germline, CDR1 is SGHRS and CDR2 is YFSETQ. V lost 1 base, J lost 4 bases, and 5 bases lay in between. The CDR3 covers 13 residues. DNA for the CDR3: TGCGCCAGCAGCTTGACAAGCACCGGGGAGCTGTTTTTT. Amino acids: CASSLTSTGELFF.

Comment on this clone: At one of its ends the junction is not consistent with the germline gene, which may arise from a read error. The V call is TRBV28, the J call TRBJ1-2, with 9 nucleotides matching TRBD1. In germline, CDR1 is MDHEN, CDR2 SYDVKM. The CDR3 is made up of 13 amino acids. CDR3 protein: CASSLKGQGTPFF. The CDR3 region has the DNA TGTGCCAGCAGTTTAAAGGGACAGGGTACGCCTTTCTTC.

The gene calls are TRBV11-2 and TRBJ2-1; 8 nucleotides align to TRBD2. Germline assignment: CDR1 SGHAT and CDR2 FQNNGV. The junction had 7 bases not matched to a gene; V was cut back by 10 bases and J by 8 bases. The CDR3 runs to 12 residues. The CDR3 here is CAILRGGDEQFF. The CDR3 bases are TGTGCCATTCTCCGGGGGGGGGATGAGCAGTTCTTC.

The chain couples TRBV11-3 to TRBJ2-3; TRBD1 might be the D (8 bases). Germline loops: CDR1 SGHNT, CDR2 YENEEA. The CDR3 runs to 17 residues. With 1 base removed from V and 0 bases from J, the gap between germline ends came to 14 bases. For the CDR3, the DNA is TGTGCCAGCAGCTTAGGGGAGGGACAGGCTAGCACAGATACGCAGTATTTT. Translating gives CASSLGEGQASTDTQYF.

This chain links TRBV4-2 with TRBJ1-5; no firm D call. From germline, CDR1 is LGHNA and CDR2 YNFKEQ. With 1 base removed from V and 6 bases from J, the gap between germline ends came to 10 bases. This CDR3 region has 14 residues. The CDR3 region is CASSQVGGSQPQHF. The CDR3 coding sequence is TGTGCCAGCAGCCAAGTAGGAGGGAGTCAGCCCCAGCATTTT.

The CDR3 DNA reads TGTGCAACCGAGCGGGGGGCAGAAAACACCGGGGAGCTGTTTTTT. It encodes CATERGAENTGELFF. The gene calls are TRBV15 and TRBJ2-2; 9 nucleotides agree with TRBD2. CDR3 length: 15 residues. The germline CDR1 and CDR2 sequences are LNHNV and YYDKDF (reference sequence).

The V gene is TRBV28, the J gene TRBJ1-5; 8 bases are a match to TRBD1. The V and J ends lost 5 bases and 6 bases, in that order; junction bases with no gene match: 9. The CDR3 has 15 residues. Germline V gives CDR1 MDHEN, CDR2 SYDVKM. CDR3 protein: CASSHGQGAGQPQHF. Here the CDR3 DNA reads TGTGCCAGCAGTCATGGACAGGGTGCCGGTCAGCCCCAGCATTTT.

The rearrangement uses TRBV5-1 and TRBJ2-3, with 9 bases identical to TRBD2. This CDR3 contains 17 residues. Germline CDR1 and CDR2: SGHRS and YFSETQ. J was trimmed by 1 base and V by 1 base; bases with no gene match: 7. The CDR3 bases are TGCGCCAGCAGCTTGAGGGCGGGAGGGCCAGGCACAGATACGCAGTATTTT. Protein product: CASSLRAGGPGTDTQYF.

The rearrangement joins TRBV29-1 to TRBJ1-1, with D tentatively TRBD1 (5 bases). Deletions cut 3 bases from V and 6 bases from J, with 11 bases between. Germline V CDR1 and CDR2: SQVTM, ANQGSEA. This CDR3 spans 12 amino acids. CDR3 DNA sequence: TGCAGCGTTGAGGGGAGGGGCGCTGAAGCTTTCTTT. Protein sequence: CSVEGRGAEAFF.

The chain uses TRBV2 and TRBJ2-5, with D possibly TRBD2 on 6 matching bases. The CDR3 runs to 10 residues. The germline V gene encodes CDR1 SNHLY and CDR2 FYNNEI. Deletions cut 10 bases from V and 5 bases from J, with 8 bases between. CDR3 bases: TGTGCCACTGGGAGGGAGACCCAGTACTTC. It codes for CATGRETQYF.

The chain employs TRBV3-1 (or the pseudogene TRBV3-2) and TRBJ1-4, with TRBD1 matching over 8 bases. The germline V gene encodes CDR1 LGHDT and CDR2 YNNKEL (reference sequence). The CDR3 length is 19 residues. The V gene end was trimmed by 3 bases and the J gene end by 4 bases; junction bases not matched to a gene: 16. The CDR3 DNA reads as TGTGCCAGCAGCCACTTGGGGTCAGGGGGCGTACAAGTTAATGAAAAACTGTTTTTT. Encoded protein: CASSHLGSGGVQVNEKLFF.

The rearrangement joins TRBV2 to TRBJ2-7; tentative D call: TRBD2 (6 bases). Per germline, CDR1 SNHLY and CDR2 FYNNEI. V gave up 8 bases and J gave up 6 bases, with 26 bases separating them. The CDR3 has 16 amino acids. CDR3 sequence: CASPPVGRSHDSEQYF. The CDR3 DNA sequence: TGTGCCAGCCCCCCGGTAGGGAGGTCTCATGACTCCGAGCAGTACTTC.

J is TRBJ2-5 and V is TRBV6-1; TRBD2 matches at 10 bases. This CDR3 is 17 amino acids long. Germline V gives CDR1 MNHNS, CDR2 SASEGT. Germline trimming cut 4 bases from V and 4 bases from J; bases unmatched to any gene: 12. CDR3 nucleotides: TGTGCCAGCAGTGCAGGTTTAGCGGGGGGCGGTAGAGAGACCCAGTACTTC. Amino acids: CASSAGLAGGGRETQYF.

The chain joins TRBV5-6 to TRBJ1-3; possibly TRBD1 for D (5 bases). Trimming cost V 0 bases and J 2 bases, with 12 bases left between them. The V gene's germline CDR1 is SGHDT and CDR2 YYEEEE. The CDR3 spans 16 residues. The CDR3 DNA reads as TGTGCCAGCAGCTTGGAGGCGTTGGGGCCTGGAAACACCATATATTTT. Encoded protein: CASSLEALGPGNTIYF.

This chain joins TRBV20-1 and TRBJ1-2; 9 nucleotides line up with TRBD1. V trimming: 3 bases; J trimming: 5 bases; junction bases outside the gene matches: 7. The CDR3 is made up of 14 amino acids. Germline-derived CDR1 and CDR2 are DFQATT and SNEGSKA (reference sequence). The CDR3 region is CSASDNRGLYGYTF. DNA of the CDR3: TGCAGTGCTAGTGACAACAGGGGGCTTTATGGCTACACCTTC.

The chain recombines TRBV6-5 with TRBJ2-7; a possible D gene is TRBD1 (5 bases). Germline CDR1 MNHEY, CDR2 SVGAGI. The CDR3 length is 15 residues. V shed 2 bases and J shed 3 bases, with 14 bases lying between them. The CDR3 sequence: CASSYLGLQGYEQYF. In DNA form, the CDR3 reads TGTGCCAGCAGTTACCTAGGATTGCAGGGCTACGAGCAGTACTTC.

The chain uses TRBV4-1 and TRBJ1-5, with a weak D call TRBD1 (6 bases). Trimming removed 3 bases at V and 4 bases at J, with 10 bases between. This CDR3 contains 14 residues. Looked up from germline, CDR1 is MGHRA and CDR2 is YSYEKL. CDR3 nucleotides: TGCGCCAGCAGCCATGGGACACGAAATCAGCCCCAGCATTTT. Its translation: CASSHGTRNQPQHF.

CDR3 protein: CATSRAGTSQYF. Written as DNA, the CDR3 is TGTGCCACCAGCAGAGCTGGGACTAGCCAGTACTTC. The V call is TRBV15, the J call TRBJ2-4; 9 bases fit TRBD2. In germline, CDR1 is LNHNV, CDR2 YYDKDF (reference sequence). The CDR3 extends over 12 amino acids. Germline trimming cut 1 base from V and 13 bases from J; bases unmatched to any gene: 2. Full variable domain (missing parts from reference TRBV15 and TRBJ2-4): DAMVIQNPRYQVTQFGKPVTLSCSQTLNHNVMYWYQQKSSQAPKLLFHYYDKDFNNEADTPDNFQSRRPNTSFCFLDIRSPGLGDTAMYLCATSRAGTSQYFGAGTRLSVL.

This clone has just one count. V is TRBV7-2 and J is TRBJ2-5; 11 bases map to TRBD1. From germline, CDR1 is SGHTA and CDR2 FQGNSA. CDR3 length: 14 amino acids. J lost 5 bases, V lost 6 bases, and 5 bases had no gene match. The CDR3 loop is CASRRTGGRETQYF. The CDR3 DNA follows: TGTGCCAGCAGGAGGACAGGGGGCCGGGAGACCCAGTACTTC.

As regards this clone: Other DNA sequences in this sample translate to the same CDR3. V and J are TRBV27 and TRBJ2-7, with D perhaps TRBD1 (5 bases). The V gene's germline CDR1 is MNHEY and CDR2 SMNVEV (reference sequence). The germline V and J ends were trimmed by 2 bases and 4 bases, with 9 bases remaining between them. The CDR3 is 13 amino acids. This CDR3 is CASSLRGPYEQYF. The DNA for the CDR3 is TGTGCCAGCAGTTTAAGGGGCCCTTACGAGCAGTACTTC.

Regarding this clone: Other nucleotide sequences from this sample produce the same CDR3. This rearrangement joins TRBV19 to TRBJ1-4, with D possibly being TRBD1 (5 bases). Trimming cost V 6 bases and J 8 bases, with 13 bases left between them. Germline CDR1 reads LNHDA; CDR2 reads SQIVND (reference sequence). The CDR3 spans 13 residues. The CDR3 reads CASRRGGVEKLFF. CDR3 DNA: TGTGCCAGTAGGAGGGGAGGCGTCGAAAAACTGTTTTTT.

The gene calls are TRBV9 and TRBJ2-7, with D possibly matching TRBD2 (5 bases). V shed 4 bases and J shed 4 bases, with 12 bases lying between them. Per germline, CDR1 SGDLS and CDR2 YYNGEE. The CDR3 has 13 amino acids. The CDR3 DNA is TGTGCCAGCAGCCAGGCCGGGAAATACGAGCAGTACTTC. Translating it yields CASSQAGKYEQYF.

The genes are TRBV15 and TRBJ2-5, with D possibly being TRBD2 (5 bases). The CDR3 consists of 15 residues. The germline CDR1 and CDR2 sequences are LNHNV and YYDKDF (reference sequence). Deletions cut 0 bases from V and 5 bases from J, with 13 bases between. Here the CDR3 reads CATSRDRGFQETQYF. In DNA form, the CDR3 reads TGTGCCACCAGCAGAGATCGGGGTTTTCAGGAGACCCAGTACTTC.

The chain has TRBV19 and TRBJ2-7, with 9 bases aligning to TRBD1. This CDR3 region has 15 residues. Germline loops: CDR1 LNHDA, CDR2 SQIVND (reference sequence). V shed 4 bases, J shed 6 bases, and the junction held 10 bases outside the gene matches. The CDR3 sequence is CASSTLGTGSGEQYF. The CDR3 DNA reads TGTGCCAGTAGTACCCTAGGGACAGGGAGTGGCGAGCAGTACTTC.

The genes are TRBV5-1 and TRBJ1-4; D not resolved. The germline V gene has CDR1 SGHRS and CDR2 YFSETQ. V shed 0 bases and J shed 5 bases, with 11 bases lying between them. The CDR3 is 15 amino acids. CDR3 DNA: TGCGCCAGCAGCTTGGGGCGGCAGTCAAATGAAAAACTGTTTTTT. Its translation: CASSLGRQSNEKLFF.

The chain employs TRBV4-1 and TRBJ1-1, with a weak D call TRBD1 (5 bases). The CDR3 extends over 13 amino acids. Trimming left V 2 bases short and J 11 bases short, with 15 bases between. Germline CDR1 and CDR2: MGHRA and YSYEKL. CDR3 sequence (DNA): TGCGCCAGCAGCCAAAACTCCGACAGAACCGCTTTCTTT. The encoded protein is CASSQNSDRTAFF.

The chain has TRBV2 and TRBJ2-7, with 8 bases aligning to TRBD2. The V gene end was trimmed by 3 bases and the J gene end by 6 bases; junction bases not matched to a gene: 4. This CDR3 region has 13 residues. CDR1 and CDR2 (germline): SNHLY, FYNNEI. The CDR3 is CASSEGRGGEQYF. The CDR3 bases are TGTGCCAGCAGTGAGGGACGGGGGGGCGAGCAGTACTTC.

The CDR3 coding sequence is TGTGCCAGCAGTTACTCGCCGGGGGGAGCCCAGCATTTT. Protein: CASSYSPGGAQHF. J is TRBJ1-5 and V is TRBV6-5; weak D call: TRBD1 (5 bases). Germline CDR1 is MNHEY and CDR2 is SVGAGI. This CDR3 spans 13 amino acids. The V end was cut by 0 bases, the J end by 11 bases, with 11 bases between.

This CDR3 reads CASSDRTSGVQETQYF. CDR3 bases: TGTGCCAGCAGCGATCGGACTAGCGGGGTGCAAGAGACCCAGTACTTC. This sequence joins TRBV7-8 and TRBJ2-5; TRBD2 agrees at 12 bases. This CDR3 comprises 16 residues. Trimming removed 5 bases from V and 2 bases from J; junction bases left unmatched: 6. Germline V gene sequence: CDR1 SGHVS, CDR2 FQNEAQ.

This clone was seen a single time. The gene calls are TRBV5-1 and TRBJ2-5, with D unresolved. The V gene's germline CDR1 is SGHRS and CDR2 YFSETQ. Trimming removed 0 bases from V and 0 bases from J, with 9 bases in between. This CDR3 spans 15 amino acids. The CDR3 DNA is TGCGCCAGCAGCTTGGGACTGACCTACCAAGAGACCCAGTACTTC. This encodes CASSLGLTYQETQYF.